A single sample gave rise to the 8 T cell receptor beta chains below, sequenced in a study of tumor and adjacent non-tumor tissue in lung cancer. TCRbeta libraries were built with three rounds of nested PCR, modified from ARM-PCR. TCRdb re-analysed the multiplex PCR reads in MiXCR, keeping a single row per CDR3 protein. The sample has just over 200,000 distinct CDR3 sequences; around 71% are singletons. No cell sorting was done before RNA was extracted from the tissue. Sequencing was carried out using lung tumor tissue. The source is a man aged 55-75 years with non-small cell lung cancer.

As regards this clonotype: At one boundary the junction diverges from the germline segment, which might be a read error. This chain joins TRBV29-1 and TRBJ2-7; maybe TRBD2 (6 bases). Germline V gives CDR1 SQVTM, CDR2 ANQGSEA. This CDR3 has 15 residues. Here the CDR3 reads CCVEDPRGVLYEQYF. CDR3 bases: TGCTGCGTTGAAGATCCCCGCGGGGTCTTGTACGAGCAGTACTTC.

A word on this clonotype: The junction shows a germline mismatch at one end, possibly a read error. V is TRBV6-5 and J is TRBJ1-6; D is uncertain. CDR3 length: 13 amino acids. CDR1 and CDR2 from the germline V gene are MNHEY and SVGAGI. The CDR3, as DNA: TGTGCCAGCAGTTACTTTGTATTAAGACCCATCCACTTT. This gives the protein CASSYFVLRPIHF.

The chain carries TRBV19 and TRBJ2-6, with D unresolved. The CDR3 has 15 residues. CDR1 LNHDA and CDR2 SQIVND come from the germline V gene (reference sequence). Trimming stripped 2 bases from V and 0 bases from J, with 5 bases between. This CDR3 is CASSILHSGANVLTF. CDR3 sequence (DNA): TGTGCCAGTAGTATATTACACTCTGGGGCCAACGTCCTGACTTTC.

The rearrangement links TRBV7-3 to TRBJ2-1; TRBD1 matches 8 bases. V was clipped by 4 bases and J by 4 bases; unmatched bases: 6. Germline V gives CDR1 SGHTA, CDR2 FQGTGA. The CDR3 is 15 residues long. CDR3 DNA sequence: TGTGCCAGCAGCTCCCAGGGGGCCCGGTACAATGAGCAGTTCTTC. As protein: CASSSQGARYNEQFF.

This clonotype was seen ten or more times. The chain carries TRBV29-1 and TRBJ2-1; 9 bases are shared with TRBD1. V lost 6 bases to trimming and J lost 8 bases; unmatched junction nucleotides: 8. The length of the CDR3 is 13 residues. Germline lookup yields CDR1 SQVTM and CDR2 ANQGSEA. The CDR3 region is CSVRGQGGDEQFF. In DNA, the CDR3 is TGCAGCGTCCGGGGACAGGGTGGAGATGAGCAGTTCTTC.

This clonotype appeared many times. As DNA, the CDR3 is TGTGCCAGCAGCTTGGTTGGCGGGGAGCTGTTTTTT. Residues: CASSLVGGELFF. The J gene is TRBJ2-2, the V gene TRBV5-6; D is undetermined. The CDR3 is made up of 12 amino acids. CDR1 and CDR2 from the germline V gene are SGHDT and YYEEEE. V was shortened by 0 bases and J by 7 bases, with 4 bases between the two germline ends.

The chain carries TRBV20-1 and TRBJ1-1, with TRBD1 matching 7 bases. Germline lookup yields CDR1 DFQATT and CDR2 SNEGSKA (reference sequence). V gave up 4 bases and J gave up 10 bases; unmatched junction bases: 21. The CDR3 totals 16 residues. CDR3: CSAKDFSTGREAGAFF. Written as DNA, the CDR3 is TGCAGTGCTAAAGATTTTTCGACAGGGAGGGAAGCTGGAGCTTTCTTT.

In the case of this clonotype: This clone may be a read error of a much larger clone one base away. The chain joins TRBV29-1 to TRBJ1-1, with D maybe TRBD1 (5 bases). This CDR3 has 12 residues. The V gene's germline CDR1 is SQVTM and CDR2 ANQGSEA. Trimming removed 3 bases at V and 3 bases at J, with 8 bases between. This CDR3 reads CSVDWGDTEAFF. The CDR3 nucleotides are TGCAGCGTTGATTGGGGCGACACTGAAGCTTTCTTT.